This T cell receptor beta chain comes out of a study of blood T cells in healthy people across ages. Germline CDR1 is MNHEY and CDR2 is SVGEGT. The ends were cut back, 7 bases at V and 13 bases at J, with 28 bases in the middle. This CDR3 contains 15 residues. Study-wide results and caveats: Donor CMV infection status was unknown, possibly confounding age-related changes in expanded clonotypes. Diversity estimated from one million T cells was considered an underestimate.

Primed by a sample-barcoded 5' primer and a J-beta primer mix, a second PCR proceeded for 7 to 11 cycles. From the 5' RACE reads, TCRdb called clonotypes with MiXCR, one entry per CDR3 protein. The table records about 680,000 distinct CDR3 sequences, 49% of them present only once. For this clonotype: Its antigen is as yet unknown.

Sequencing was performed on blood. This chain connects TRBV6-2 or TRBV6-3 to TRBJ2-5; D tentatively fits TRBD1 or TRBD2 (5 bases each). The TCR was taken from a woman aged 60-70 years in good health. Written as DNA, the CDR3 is TGTGCCAGCATCCTAGCTGGGACCCACGGAGAAGCTCTGTACTTC. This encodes CASILAGTHGEALYF.